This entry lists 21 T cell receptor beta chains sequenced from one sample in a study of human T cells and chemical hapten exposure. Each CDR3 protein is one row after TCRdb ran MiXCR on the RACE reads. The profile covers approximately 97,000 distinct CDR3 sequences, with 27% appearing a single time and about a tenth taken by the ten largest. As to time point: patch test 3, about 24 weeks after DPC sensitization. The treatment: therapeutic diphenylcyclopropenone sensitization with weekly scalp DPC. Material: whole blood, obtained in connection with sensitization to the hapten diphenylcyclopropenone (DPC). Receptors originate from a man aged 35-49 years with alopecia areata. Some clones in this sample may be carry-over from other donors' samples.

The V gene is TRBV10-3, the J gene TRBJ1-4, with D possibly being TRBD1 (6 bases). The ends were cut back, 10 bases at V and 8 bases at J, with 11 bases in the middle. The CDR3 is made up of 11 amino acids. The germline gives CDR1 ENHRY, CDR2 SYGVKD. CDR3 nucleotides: TGTGCCAGCCGACAGGCCGAAAAACTGTTTTTT. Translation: CASRQAEKLFF.

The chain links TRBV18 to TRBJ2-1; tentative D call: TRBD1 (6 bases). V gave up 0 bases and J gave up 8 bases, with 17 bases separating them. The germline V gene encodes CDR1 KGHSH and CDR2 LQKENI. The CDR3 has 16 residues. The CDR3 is CASSPPRGSTGYEQFF. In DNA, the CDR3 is TGTGCCAGCTCACCACCGCGAGGGAGTACAGGGTATGAGCAGTTCTTC.

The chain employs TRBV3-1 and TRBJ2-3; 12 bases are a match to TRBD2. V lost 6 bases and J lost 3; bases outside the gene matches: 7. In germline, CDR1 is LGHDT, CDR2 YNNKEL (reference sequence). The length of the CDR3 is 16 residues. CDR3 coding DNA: TGTGCCAGCAGTCTCGGACTAGCGGGAACTACAGATACGCAGTATTTT. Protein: CASSLGLAGTTDTQYF.

This chain's CDR3 is CASSSRRGRGDQPQHF. CDR3 nucleotides: TGTGCCAGCAGCTCCAGGAGAGGCAGGGGGGATCAGCCCCAGCATTTT. This chain joins TRBV7-8 and TRBJ1-5; 7 bases are a match to TRBD1. Per the germline V gene, CDR1 is SGHVS and CDR2 is FQNEAQ. The V gene end was trimmed by 4 bases and the J gene end by 5 bases; junction bases not matched to a gene: 11. CDR3 length: 16 residues. Looking up the rest from reference TRBV7-8 and TRBJ1-5 gives the full variable domain: GAGVSQSPRYKVAKRGQDVALRCDPISGHVSLFWYQQALGQGPEFLTYFQNEAQLDKSGLPSDRFFAERPEGSVSTLKIQRTQQEDSAVYLCASSSRRGRGDQPQHFGDGTRLSIL.

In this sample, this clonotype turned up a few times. CDR3 bases: TGTGCCAGCAGTTTATGGGACACCCTCCCCAACGAGCAGTACTTC. Its protein product is CASSLWDTLPNEQYF. The J gene is TRBJ2-7, the V gene TRBV28; D perhaps matches TRBD1 (5 bases). CDR1 and CDR2 (germline): MDHEN, SYDVKM. This CDR3 region has 15 residues. The ends were cut back, 0 bases at V and 5 bases at J, with 14 bases in the middle.

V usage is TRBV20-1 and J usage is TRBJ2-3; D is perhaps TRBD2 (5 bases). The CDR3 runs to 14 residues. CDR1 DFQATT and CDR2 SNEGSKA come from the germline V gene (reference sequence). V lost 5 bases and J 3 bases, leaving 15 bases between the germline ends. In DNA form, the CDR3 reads TGCAGTGCTCCACTAGTCGAGGGAACAGATACGCAGTATTTT. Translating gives CSAPLVEGTDTQYF.

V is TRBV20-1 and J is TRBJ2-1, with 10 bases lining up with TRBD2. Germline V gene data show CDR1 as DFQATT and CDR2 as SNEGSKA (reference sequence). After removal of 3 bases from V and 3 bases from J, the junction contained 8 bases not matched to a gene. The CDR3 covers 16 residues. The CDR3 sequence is CSARLGGTSVYNEQFF. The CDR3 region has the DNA TGCAGTGCTAGGCTTGGAGGGACTAGCGTCTACAATGAGCAGTTCTTC.

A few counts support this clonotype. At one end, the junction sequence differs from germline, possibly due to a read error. The CDR3 region is CASSPIPGGGF. The DNA of the CDR3 is TGTGCCAGCAGCCCCATTCCCGGAGGGGGCTTC. This chain connects TRBV7-9 to TRBJ2-1; D is perhaps TRBD1 or TRBD2 (6 bases each). Per the germline V gene, CDR1 is SEHNR and CDR2 is FQNEAQ (reference sequence). The CDR3 is made up of 11 amino acids.

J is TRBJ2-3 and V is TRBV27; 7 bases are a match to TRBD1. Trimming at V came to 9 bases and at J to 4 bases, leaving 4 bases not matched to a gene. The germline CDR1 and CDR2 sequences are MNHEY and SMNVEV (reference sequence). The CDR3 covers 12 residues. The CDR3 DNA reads TGTGCCAGTAGACAGGGTCCAGATACGCAGTATTTT. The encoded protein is CASRQGPDTQYF.

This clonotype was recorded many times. The CDR3 region is CASSDRMNTEAFF. The DNA for the CDR3 is TGCGCCAGCAGCGACAGAATGAACACTGAAGCTTTCTTT. This chain connects TRBV5-1 to TRBJ1-1; possibly TRBD1 for D (5 bases). Germline assignment: CDR1 SGHRS and CDR2 YFSETQ. The V and J ends lost 4 bases and 0 bases respectively, with 7 bases between them. CDR3 length equals 13 residues.

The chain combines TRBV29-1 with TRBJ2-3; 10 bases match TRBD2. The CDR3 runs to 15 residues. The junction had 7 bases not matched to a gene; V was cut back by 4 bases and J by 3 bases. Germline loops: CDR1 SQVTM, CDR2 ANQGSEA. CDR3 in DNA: TGCAGCGTTGGAAAAGCGGGAGGGCCGACAGATACGCAGTATTTT. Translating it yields CSVGKAGGPTDTQYF.

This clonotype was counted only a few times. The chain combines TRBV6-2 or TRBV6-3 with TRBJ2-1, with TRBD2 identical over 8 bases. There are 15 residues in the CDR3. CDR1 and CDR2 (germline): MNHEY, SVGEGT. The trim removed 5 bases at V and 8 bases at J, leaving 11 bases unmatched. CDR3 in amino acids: CASSLSGSRSDEQFF. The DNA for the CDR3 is TGTGCCAGCAGTCTCAGCGGGAGCCGGTCCGATGAGCAGTTCTTC.

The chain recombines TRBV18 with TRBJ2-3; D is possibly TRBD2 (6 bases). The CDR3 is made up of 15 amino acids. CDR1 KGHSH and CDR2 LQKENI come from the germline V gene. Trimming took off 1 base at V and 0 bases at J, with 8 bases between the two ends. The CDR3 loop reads CASSPRDSSTDTQYF. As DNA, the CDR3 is TGTGCCAGCTCACCACGGGACTCTAGCACAGATACGCAGTATTTT.

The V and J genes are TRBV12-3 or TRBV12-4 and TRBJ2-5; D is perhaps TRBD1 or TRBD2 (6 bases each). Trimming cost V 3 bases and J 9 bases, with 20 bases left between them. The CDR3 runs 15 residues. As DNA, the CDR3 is TGTGCCAGCAGTTTCGTGCGGGACACCTTAAAGTCCCAGTACTTC. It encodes CASSFVRDTLKSQYF.

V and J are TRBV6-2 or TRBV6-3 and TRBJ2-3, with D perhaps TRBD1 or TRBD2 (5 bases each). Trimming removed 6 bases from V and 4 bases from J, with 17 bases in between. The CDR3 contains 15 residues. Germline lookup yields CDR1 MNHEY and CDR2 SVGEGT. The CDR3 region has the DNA TGTGCCAGCAGGAACCGGGACCGGAGCGCAGATACGCAGTATTTT. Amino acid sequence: CASRNRDRSADTQYF.

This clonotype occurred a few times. In DNA, the CDR3 is TGCAGTGCTAGATCGCCCCTGGGGACAGATACGCAGTATTTT. Translating gives CSARSPLGTDTQYF. V and J are TRBV20-1 and TRBJ2-3; no clear D gene. Deletions cut 2 bases from V and 3 bases from J, with 12 bases between. CDR3 length: 14 residues. CDR1 DFQATT and CDR2 SNEGSKA come from the germline V gene (reference sequence).

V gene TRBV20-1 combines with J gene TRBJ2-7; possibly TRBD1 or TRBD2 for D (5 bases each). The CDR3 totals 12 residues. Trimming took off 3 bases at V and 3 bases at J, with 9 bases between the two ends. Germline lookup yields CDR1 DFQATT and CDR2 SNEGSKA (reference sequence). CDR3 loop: CSARGDSYEQYF. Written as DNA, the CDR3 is TGCAGTGCTAGGGGAGACAGCTACGAGCAGTACTTC.

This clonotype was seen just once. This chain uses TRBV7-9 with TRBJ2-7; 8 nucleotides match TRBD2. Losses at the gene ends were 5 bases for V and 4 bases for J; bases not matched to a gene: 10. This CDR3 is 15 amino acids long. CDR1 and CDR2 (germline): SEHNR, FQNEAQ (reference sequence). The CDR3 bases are TGTGCCAGCAGCCTACCGTCGAGCGGGAGTTACGAGCAGTACTTC. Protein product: CASSLPSSGSYEQYF.

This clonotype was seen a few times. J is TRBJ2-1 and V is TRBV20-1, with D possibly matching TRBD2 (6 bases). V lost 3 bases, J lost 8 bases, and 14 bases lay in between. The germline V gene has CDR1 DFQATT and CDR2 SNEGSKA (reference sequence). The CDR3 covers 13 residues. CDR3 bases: TGCAGTGCTAGGTCCGGGGGTGGTGATGAGCAGTTCTTC. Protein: CSARSGGGDEQFF.

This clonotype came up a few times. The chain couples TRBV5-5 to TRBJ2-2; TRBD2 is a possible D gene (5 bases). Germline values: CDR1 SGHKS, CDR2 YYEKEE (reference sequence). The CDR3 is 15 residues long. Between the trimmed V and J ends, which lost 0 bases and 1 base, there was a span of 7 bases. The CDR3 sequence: CASSLASGNTGELFF. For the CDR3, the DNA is TGTGCCAGCAGCTTGGCCAGCGGGAACACCGGGGAGCTGTTTTTT.

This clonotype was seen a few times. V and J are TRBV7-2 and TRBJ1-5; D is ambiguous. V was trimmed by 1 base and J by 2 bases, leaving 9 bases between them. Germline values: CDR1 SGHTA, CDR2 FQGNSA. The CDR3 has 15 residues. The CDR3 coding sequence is TGTGCCAGCAGCTTAGTAGGGCGCGGCAATCAGCCCCAGCATTTT. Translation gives CASSLVGRGNQPQHF.